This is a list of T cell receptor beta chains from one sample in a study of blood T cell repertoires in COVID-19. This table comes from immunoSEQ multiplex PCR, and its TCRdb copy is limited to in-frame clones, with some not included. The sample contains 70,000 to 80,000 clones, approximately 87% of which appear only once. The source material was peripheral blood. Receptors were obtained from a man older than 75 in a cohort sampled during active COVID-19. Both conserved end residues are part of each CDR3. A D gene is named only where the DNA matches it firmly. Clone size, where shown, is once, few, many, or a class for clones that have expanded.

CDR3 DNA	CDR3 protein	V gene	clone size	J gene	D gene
TGTGCCAGCAGTAGACAGGCCCCGAGGACTGAAGCTTTCTTT	CASSRQAPRTEAFF	TRBV2	once	TRBJ1-1	.
TGTGCCAGCCTGCAATCGGGGAGTAACTATGGCTACACCTTC	CASLQSGSNYGYTF	TRBV18	medium-sized	TRBJ1-2	.
TGTGCCAGCACTGCAGGTGAGGGTCCCAATCAGCCCCAGCATTTT	CASTAGEGPNQPQHF	TRBV7-9	.	TRBJ1-5	.
TGTGCCATCAGTGAAAGGGACACTAGCTCCTACGAGCAGTACTTC	CAISERDTSSYEQYF	TRBV10-3	.	TRBJ2-7	.
TGTGCCAGTAGTATCGGAGGGGCGGGAGAGACCCAGTACTTC	CASSIGGAGETQYF	TRBV19	.	TRBJ2-5	.
TGTGCCAGTAGGCCGACAGGCAGGACTGAAGCTTTCTTT	CASRPTGRTEAFF	TRBV19	.	TRBJ1-1	.
TGCAGCGTCGATAGCGGGGGAGGGGAGACCCAGTACTTC	CSVDSGGGETQYF	TRBV29-1	once	TRBJ2-5	TRBD2
TGTGCCAGCAGCGCGAGGGGCACAGATACGCAGTATTTT	CASSARGTDTQYF	TRBV11-3	once	TRBJ2-3	.
TGTGCCATCAGTGCTAGGCAGGGTAACACTGAAGCTTTCTTT	CAISARQGNTEAFF	TRBV10-3	.	TRBJ1-1	.
TGTGCCAGCAGTGAAGGGACAGCGAACACCGGGGAGCTGTTTTTT	CASSEGTANTGELFF	TRBV6-1	.	TRBJ2-2	.
TGTGCCATCAGCCCTCAACGTTCAGGGGGACCCGAAAAACTGTTTTTT	CAISPQRSGGPEKLFF	TRBV10-3	.	TRBJ1-4	TRBD1
TGTGCCACCCGACGGGATACAGGGACCACCGGGGAGCTGTTTTTT	CATRRDTGTTGELFF	TRBV15	few	TRBJ2-2	.
TGTGCCAGCAGTTACAGGCAGGCCCGACAATTT	CASSYRQARQF	TRBV6-2/TRBV6-3	.	TRBJ1-1	.
TGTGCCAGCAACGGGCAGAAAGGAGGCACCGGGGAGCTGTTTTTT	CASNGQKGGTGELFF	TRBV5-4	medium-sized	TRBJ2-2	.
TGTGCCAGCAGCTCGAACGACAGGGCTAATCAGCCCCAGCATTTT	CASSSNDRANQPQHF	TRBV5-5	.	TRBJ1-5	TRBD1
TGTGCCAGCAGTTTGACAGGGGGGAACATTCAGTACTTC	CASSLTGGNIQYF	TRBV12-3/TRBV12-4	.	TRBJ2-4	TRBD1
TGTGCCAGCAGTTTACCGGACTTCACCGGGGAGCTGTTTTTT	CASSLPDFTGELFF	TRBV27	.	TRBJ2-2	.
TGTGCCAGCAGCCGGGACAGGACTTTTGACGAGCAGTACTTC	CASSRDRTFDEQYF	TRBV7-9	.	TRBJ2-7	TRBD1
TGTGCCAGCAGTCCACCAGGGATCTACGAGCAGTACTTC	CASSPPGIYEQYF	TRBV6-2/TRBV6-3	once	TRBJ2-7	.
TGCGCCAGCAGCTTGGTGTGGGGCGAGACCGGGGAGCTGTTTTTT	CASSLVWGETGELFF	TRBV5-1	.	TRBJ2-2	.
TGTGCCAGCACCTGGGGGGGGCGAACTGAAGCTTTCTTT	CASTWGGRTEAFF	TRBV6-5	.	TRBJ1-1	.
TGTGCCAGCAGTTCCAACAGGGGCGGAGGAGCTTTCTTT	CASSSNRGGGAFF	TRBV6-5	.	TRBJ1-1	TRBD1
TGTGCCAGCAGCTTGAGGGGAGTTACAGGGGGGAGGAATGAGCAGTTCTTC	CASSLRGVTGGRNEQFF	TRBV5-4	.	TRBJ2-1	TRBD1
TGTGCCAGCGACAAGGGCGAGGGACAACCTGAAAAACTGTTTTTT	CASDKGEGQPEKLFF	TRBV18	.	TRBJ1-4	.
TGTGCCAGTAGTATACAGCGAGAAGAGACCCAGTACTTC	CASSIQREETQYF	TRBV19	.	TRBJ2-5	.
TGCAGCGTTGAAGTGGGGGGACAGGGGCAGACCCAGTACTTC	CSVEVGGQGQTQYF	TRBV29-1	once	TRBJ2-5	TRBD1
TGTGCCAGCAGCGCCGACAACTCCTACGAGCAGTACTTC	CASSADNSYEQYF	TRBV9	.	TRBJ2-7	.
TGTGCCAGCAGCGAAAACTGGAGCTCCTACAATGAGCAGTTCTTC	CASSENWSSYNEQFF	TRBV2	.	TRBJ2-1	.